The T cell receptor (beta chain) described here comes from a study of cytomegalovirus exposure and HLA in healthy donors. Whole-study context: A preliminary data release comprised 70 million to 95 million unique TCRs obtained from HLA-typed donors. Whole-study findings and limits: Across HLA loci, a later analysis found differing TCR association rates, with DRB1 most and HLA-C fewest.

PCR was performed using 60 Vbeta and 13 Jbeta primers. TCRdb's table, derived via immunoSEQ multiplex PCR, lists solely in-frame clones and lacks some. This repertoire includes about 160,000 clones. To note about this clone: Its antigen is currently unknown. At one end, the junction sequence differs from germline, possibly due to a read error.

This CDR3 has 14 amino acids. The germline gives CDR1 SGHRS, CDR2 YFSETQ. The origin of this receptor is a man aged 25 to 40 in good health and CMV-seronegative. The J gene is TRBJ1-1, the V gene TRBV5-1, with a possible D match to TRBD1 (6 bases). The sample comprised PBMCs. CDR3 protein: CASSLDRMNAEAFF. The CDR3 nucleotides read TGCGCCAGCAGCTTAGACAGGATGAACGCTGAAGCTTTCTTT.